This TCR beta chain comes out of a study of blood T cells in healthy people across ages. Study findings and constraints: More naive CD4+ cells and higher diversity were found in long-lived than in aged donors. TCR beta diversity, measured per million T cells, fell in a roughly linear way with age. Strong correlation linked observed beta diversity and percent naive T cells.

For the second PCR, which ran for about 6 to 11 cycles, a sample-barcoded 5' primer and a J-beta primer mix were used. A template-switch adaptor containing 12 random nucleotides labeled each cDNA molecule. Each CDR3 protein is one row after TCRdb ran MiXCR on the 5' RACE reads. The sample gives 1 million to 1.2 million distinct CDR3 sequences, about two fifths of which show up once; about an eighth is in the top ten. On this clonotype itself: As yet, its antigen is unknown.

Source material: blood. This TCR came from a man in his late teens or twenties in good health.

Here the CDR3 DNA reads TGTGCCAGCAGTTACTCAACAGAAGACCATGGCTACACCTTC. It yields the protein CASSYSTEDHGYTF. The V and J genes are TRBV6-2 or TRBV6-3 and TRBJ1-2; D is ambiguous. Trimming pared 0 bases from V and 6 bases from J, leaving 11 bases between. The CDR3 runs 14 residues. Germline lookup yields CDR1 MNHEY and CDR2 SVGEGT.